A selection of T cell receptor beta chains follows, all from one sample in a study of beta chain features in type 1 diabetes. Using immunoSEQ multiplex PCR, the repertoire was profiled, and TCRdb retains in-frame clones only, with some absent. This table holds roughly 150,000 clones, roughly 8.1% found once. Material for sequencing was central memory CD4+ T cells from blood. The receptors here all came from a man between 18 and 35 years old in good health. Each CDR3 is given with its conserved first and last residue. The order of the fields is D gene, CDR3 length, J gene, V gene, clone size, CDR3 protein, CDR3 DNA. D genes are given only for firm matches. Size is stated for part of the rows, as once, few or many counts, or as a class when the clone is expanded.

TRBD1 | 15 | TRBJ1-1 | TRBV5-1 | - | CASSGDRVMNTEAFF | TGCGCCAGCAGCGGGGACAGGGTCATGAACACTGAAGCTTTCTTT
TRBD1 | 15 | TRBJ2-3 | TRBV6-5 | few | CASRRTGGLSDTQYF | TGTGCCAGCAGACGGACAGGGGGCCTCTCAGATACGCAGTATTTT
- | 19 | TRBJ1-3 | TRBV4-2 | few | CASSQEGGRGVYSGNTIYF | TGTGCCAGCAGCCAGGAAGGGGGTCGTGGCGTTTACTCTGGAAACACCATATATTTT
- | 14 | TRBJ1-1 | TRBV7-9 | many | CASSSRPGNAEAFF | TGTGCCAGCAGCTCCCGACCAGGGAACGCTGAAGCTTTCTTT
- | 13 | TRBJ2-7 | TRBV28 | - | CASRPGQTYEQYF | TGTGCCAGCCGTCCGGGACAAACTTACGAGCAGTACTTC
TRBD1 | 15 | TRBJ1-2 | TRBV19 | - | CASSIGPGTDYGYTF | TGTGCCAGTAGTATCGGCCCCGGGACAGACTATGGCTACACCTTC
TRBD1 | 14 | TRBJ1-1 | TRBV30 | few | CAWSKRDRNTEAFF | TGTGCCTGGAGTAAAAGGGACAGGAACACTGAAGCTTTCTTT
- | 14 | TRBJ1-2 | TRBV11-1 | - | CASSLGGQPAGYTF | TGTGCCAGCAGCTTAGGGGGGCAACCTGCGGGCTACACCTTC
- | 16 | TRBJ1-4 | TRBV5-4 | few | CASSSPARGGAEKLFF | TGTGCCAGCAGCTCCCCGGCGAGAGGGGGAGCCGAAAAACTGTTTTTT
TRBD1 | 14 | TRBJ2-7 | TRBV25-1 | many | CASSEYEGADEQYF | TGTGCCAGCAGTGAATATGAGGGGGCGGACGAGCAGTACTTC
TRBD2 | 15 | TRBJ2-1 | TRBV5-4 | - | CASSFRGSSYNEQFF | TGTGCCAGCAGCTTCCGCGGGAGTTCCTACAATGAGCAGTTCTTC
TRBD2 | 14 | TRBJ2-7 | TRBV7-2 | few | CASTPPLAGREQYF | TGTGCCAGCACCCCCCCCCTAGCCGGGAGGGAGCAGTACTTC
- | 12 | TRBJ1-2 | TRBV19 | few | CASTTTGFGYTF | TGTGCCAGTACTACGACTGGATTCGGCTACACCTTC
TRBD2 | 12 | TRBJ2-1 | TRBV30 | few | CAWSVVSGRAFF | TGTGCCTGGAGTGTGGTGAGCGGGAGGGCGTTCTTC
- | 15 | TRBJ1-2 | TRBV6-5 | - | CASSKTGKQDYGYTF | TGTGCCAGCAGCAAAACAGGGAAGCAGGACTATGGCTACACCTTC
- | 12 | TRBJ2-3 | TRBV7-9 | many | CASSLSADTQYF | TGTGCCAGCAGCTTATCTGCAGATACGCAGTATTTT
- | 13 | TRBJ2-7 | TRBV5-1 | few | CASSDEQGREQYF | TGCGCCAGCAGCGATGAACAGGGTCGGGAGCAGTACTTC
TRBD1 | 12 | TRBJ2-7 | TRBV2 | - | CATGTGGYEQYF | TGTGCCACAGGGACAGGGGGATACGAGCAGTACTTC
- | 13 | TRBJ2-5 | TRBV18 | few | CASSPAQGETQYF | TGTGCCAGCTCACCAGCCCAGGGGGAGACCCAGTACTTC
- | 15 | TRBJ2-5 | TRBV6-1 | - | CASSEGIGFQETQYF | TGTGCCAGCAGTGAAGGAATCGGGTTCCAAGAGACCCAGTACTTC
- | 14 | TRBJ1-1 | TRBV18 | many | CASSPPTMNTEAFF | TGTGCCAGCTCACCCCCGACTATGAACACTGAAGCTTTCTTT
- | 12 | TRBJ2-3 | TRBV28 | - | CASSSPRDTQYF | TGTGCCAGCAGTTCTCCCCGAGATACGCAGTATTTT
- | 12 | TRBJ1-3 | TRBV29-1 | many | CSGRGSGNTIYF | TGCAGCGGGAGGGGTTCAGGAAACACCATATATTTT
TRBD1 | 15 | TRBJ2-3 | TRBV7-2 | many | CASNVLQGAVDTQYF | TGTGCCAGCAACGTCCTTCAGGGGGCAGTAGATACGCAGTATTTT
- | 14 | TRBJ2-7 | TRBV9 | - | CASTLDIFSYEQYF | TGTGCCAGCACCTTAGACATTTTCTCCTACGAGCAGTACTTC
TRBD2 | 15 | TRBJ2-1 | TRBV28 | - | CASSSPTSGSWEQFF | TGTGCCAGCAGTTCCCCGACTAGCGGGAGTTGGGAGCAGTTCTTC
TRBD2 | 14 | TRBJ2-5 | TRBV7-3 | - | CASSPHQRGEAQYF | TGTGCCAGCAGCCCCCACCAGCGGGGGGAGGCCCAGTACTTC
- | 14 | TRBJ2-7 | TRBV29-1 | many | CSVDAGAGVHEQYF | TGCAGCGTTGATGCGGGGGCAGGGGTTCACGAGCAGTACTTC
- | 15 | TRBJ2-1 | TRBV6-6 | few | CASSYLSRRNNEQFF | TGTGCCAGCAGTTACCTTTCGAGGAGAAACAATGAGCAGTTCTTC